A single sample is the source of the 21 T cell receptor beta chains below, sequenced in a study of blood T cell repertoires in COVID-19 (dated by TCRdb to the early 2020s). Receptors were amplified or captured by the immunoSEQ multiplex PCR assay. Held by TCRdb, this immuneACCESS table contains in-frame sequences only and omits some clones. Under half of the omission traces to an unresolved V gene where checked; the cause of the rest is unknown. In this sample the table shows 130,000 to 150,000 clones, around 84% of which occur a single time. Jointly, the top ten make up 2.6% of the sample. Material for sequencing was peripheral blood. The receptors were sampled from a human donor with acute or convalescent COVID-19. The donor label of this sample is uncertain.

J is TRBJ2-3 and V is TRBV7-9, with TRBD2 as a possible D gene (5 bases). Germline V CDR1 and CDR2: SEHNR, FQNEAQ (reference sequence). The CDR3 runs 14 residues. V was cut by 5 bases and J by 2 bases, with 11 bases left in between. The CDR3 nucleotides are TGTGCCAGCAGCATGGCGGGCTTCACAGATACGCAGTATTTT. Translated: CASSMAGFTDTQYF.

This chain joins TRBV29-1 and TRBJ2-5, with a tentative D call TRBD1 (5 bases). The germline CDR1 and CDR2 sequences are SQVTM and ANQGSEA. The V end lost 2 bases, the J end lost 7 bases, and 23 bases lay between the germline ends. This CDR3 is built from 16 residues. CDR3 bases: TGCAGCGTTGAAAGGGGAACAATTGGGGCCCGGGTGACCCAGTACTTC. Its translation is CSVERGTIGARVTQYF.

The CDR3 sequence is CASSLNEGGVNGELFF. The DNA of the CDR3 is TGTGCCAGCAGCTTAAATGAGGGAGGAGTAAACGGGGAGCTGTTTTTT. The rearrangement links TRBV7-3 to TRBJ2-2; TRBD2 is a possible D gene (6 bases). The length of the CDR3 is 16 residues. Between the trimmed V and J ends, which lost 1 base and 7 bases, there was a span of 16 bases. CDR1 and CDR2 (germline): SGHTA, FQGTGA.

This chain uses TRBV7-2 with TRBJ1-5; tentative D call: TRBD1 (6 bases). Germline V gene lookup returns CDR1 SGHTA and CDR2 FQGNSA. Trimming took 5 bases from V and 6 from J, leaving 14 bases between them. The CDR3 has 14 residues. Here the CDR3 DNA reads TGTGCCAGCAGCCCAGGGGTATACGGTCAGCCCCAGCATTTT. This codes for CASSPGVYGQPQHF.

This clone was observed a single time. The gene calls are TRBV24-1 and TRBJ2-2; tentatively, D is TRBD2 (6 bases). The V and J ends lost 3 bases and 4 bases respectively, with 17 bases between them. The CDR3 contains 17 residues. Germline V gene sequence: CDR1 KGHDR, CDR2 SFDVKD. CDR3 protein: CATSDPGPGGITGELFF. The CDR3 coding sequence is TGTGCCACCAGTGATCCCGGGCCCGGAGGGATCACCGGGGAGCTGTTTTTT.

V usage is TRBV12-5 and J usage is TRBJ1-1; no clear D gene. The ends were cut back, 4 bases at V and 1 base at J, with 10 bases in the middle. The CDR3 contains 14 residues. The germline CDR1 and CDR2 sequences are LGHNT and FRNRAP. CDR3 in amino acids: CASGSRYPNTEAFF. CDR3 bases: TGTGCTAGTGGTTCCAGATATCCGAACACTGAAGCTTTCTTT.

This chain uses TRBV7-2 with TRBJ2-1; 7 bases fit TRBD2. The CDR3 consists of 12 residues. V was clipped by 4 bases and J by 15 bases; unmatched bases: 9. In germline, CDR1 is SGHTA, CDR2 FQGNSA. The CDR3 region is CASSSIGRGGFF. The CDR3 region has the DNA TGTGCCAGCAGCTCTATTGGGAGGGGAGGGTTCTTC.

CDR3 bases: TGTGCCAGCGCAGGGACTAGCAGTGGCGATGAGCAGTTCTTC. Translation: CASAGTSSGDEQFF. The chain joins TRBV3-1 (or the pseudogene TRBV3-2) to TRBJ2-1, with 9 bases fitting TRBD2. J was trimmed by 8 bases and V by 8 bases; bases with no gene match: 10. Germline CDR1 LGHDT, CDR2 YNNKEL (reference sequence). CDR3 length equals 14 residues.

This clone appeared once. The CDR3 here is CTSSHMSTRDRGRVGNQPQHF. The CDR3 nucleotides are TGCACCAGCAGCCACATGTCGACCCGGGACAGGGGGCGGGTGGGCAATCAGCCCCAGCATTTT. The chain carries TRBV1 and TRBJ1-5; the D call TRBD1 from the table was never checked on the DNA. TRBV1 is flagged as a pseudogene. The CDR3 is made up of 21 amino acids.

This chain joins TRBV7-9 and TRBJ2-1; 8 bases are shared with TRBD2. The V gene end was trimmed by 2 bases and the J gene end by 2 bases; junction bases not matched to a gene: 8. This CDR3 is built from 17 residues. Germline values: CDR1 SEHNR, CDR2 FQNEAQ (reference sequence). CDR3 residues: CASSLLGGLAAYNEQFF. CDR3 nucleotides: TGTGCCAGCAGCTTACTGGGTGGACTAGCAGCCTACAATGAGCAGTTCTTC.

V usage is TRBV5-4 and J usage is TRBJ2-3; TRBD2 matches 8 bases. The CDR3 is made up of 16 amino acids. V was pared by 5 bases and J by 6 bases, with 14 bases of the junction left unmatched. CDR1 and CDR2 from the germline V gene are SGHNT and YYREEE (reference sequence). CDR3 in DNA: TGTGCCAGCAGGAAGAGCGGGAGCTTAGGTGGGGATACGCAGTATTTT. Translated: CASRKSGSLGGDTQYF.

The chain is built from TRBV5-1 and TRBJ1-5, with 8 bases fitting TRBD1. Looked up from germline, CDR1 is SGHRS and CDR2 is YFSETQ. Trimming cost V 4 bases and J 5 bases; bases outside gene matches: 8. This CDR3 has 15 residues. DNA for the CDR3: TGCGCCAGCAGCCCGGGGACAGGCCCCCATCAGCCCCAGCATTTT. Amino acid sequence: CASSPGTGPHQPQHF. Looking up the rest from reference TRBV5-1 and TRBJ1-5 gives the full variable domain: KAGVTQTPRYLIKTRGQQVTLSCSPISGHRSVSWYQQTPGQGLQFLFEYFSETQRNKGNFPGRFSGRQFSNSRSEMNVSTLELGDSALYLCASSPGTGPHQPQHFGDGTRLSIL.

V gene TRBV2 combines with J gene TRBJ2-1; the match to TRBD2 covers 11 bases. Germline values: CDR1 SNHLY, CDR2 FYNNEI. CDR3 length: 16 residues. V lost 2 bases, J lost 8 bases, and 8 bases stayed unmatched. CDR3 loop: CASSESPGLAVDEQFF. Written as DNA, the CDR3 is TGTGCCAGCAGTGAAAGCCCGGGACTAGCGGTAGATGAGCAGTTCTTC.

The J gene is TRBJ2-1, the V gene TRBV29-1, with 7 bases matching TRBD2. Germline V gene lookup returns CDR1 SQVTM and CDR2 ANQGSEA. J was trimmed by 7 bases and V by 3 bases; bases with no gene match: 9. CDR3 length equals 14 residues. CDR3 sequence: CSVEGLWTPNEQFF. CDR3 nucleotide sequence: TGCAGCGTTGAGGGACTATGGACCCCGAATGAGCAGTTCTTC.

The chain couples TRBV6-2 or TRBV6-3 to TRBJ1-2; 7 bases match TRBD1. The junction had 3 bases not matched to a gene; V was cut back by 0 bases and J by 5 bases. In germline, CDR1 is MNHEY, CDR2 SVGEGT. CDR3 size: 14 residues. Here the CDR3 DNA reads TGTGCCAGCAGTTACTCTTGGACAGGATATGGCTACACCTTC. Translation gives CASSYSWTGYGYTF.

This clone showed up many times. This chain joins TRBV28 and TRBJ2-5, with D maybe TRBD1 (6 bases). Germline V gene lookup returns CDR1 MDHEN and CDR2 SYDVKM. Trimming removed 6 bases at V and 5 bases at J, with 19 bases between. This CDR3 is built from 15 residues. The CDR3 is CASRERLGAWETQYF. The CDR3 DNA reads as TGTGCCAGCAGAGAAAGACTGGGGGCCTGGGAGACCCAGTACTTC. The full variable domain, completed using reference TRBV28 and TRBJ2-5, is DVKVTQSSRYLVKRTGEKVFLECVQDMDHENMFWYRQDPGLGLRLIYFSYDVKMKEKGDIPEGYSVSREKKERFSLILESASTNQTSMYLCASRERLGAWETQYFGPGTRLLVL.

This clone was seen only a few times. The chain combines TRBV7-9 with TRBJ2-3, with TRBD2 matching over 7 bases. Germline CDR1 and CDR2: SEHNR and FQNEAQ (reference sequence). The J segment lost 2 bases and the V segment lost 5 bases, leaving 10 bases of the junction unmatched. The CDR3 totals 16 residues. The CDR3 DNA reads TGTGCCAGCAGCCCGAGTAGCGGGTCCCACACAGATACGCAGTATTTT. Its protein is CASSPSSGSHTDTQYF.

This clone occurred once. The chain has TRBV5-1 and TRBJ2-5; 10 bases are shared with TRBD1. The CDR3 totals 15 residues. Germline CDR1 and CDR2: SGHRS and YFSETQ. V trimming: 0 bases; J trimming: 5 bases; junction bases outside the gene matches: 4. The CDR3 bases are TGCGCCAGCAGCTTGGATCCGGGACAGGGGGAGACCCAGTACTTC. The encoded protein is CASSLDPGQGETQYF.

The chain joins TRBV7-9 to TRBJ2-1; 9 bases line up with TRBD1. V shed 5 bases, J shed 3 bases, and the junction held 5 bases outside the gene matches. CDR3 length: 15 amino acids. CDR1 SEHNR and CDR2 FQNEAQ come from the germline V gene (reference sequence). CDR3 residues: CASSVRDRVYNEQFF. Here the CDR3 DNA reads TGTGCCAGCAGCGTCCGGGACAGGGTCTACAATGAGCAGTTCTTC.

This CDR3 is CASSRQEETQYF. The CDR3 nucleotides read TGTGCCAGCAGCCGACAAGAAGAGACCCAGTACTTC. The chain combines TRBV6-2 or TRBV6-3 with TRBJ2-5; D is unclear. Per germline, CDR1 MNHEY and CDR2 SVGEGT. Trimming shortened V by 6 bases and J by 3 bases, and 8 bases separated the two germline ends. The CDR3 runs to 12 residues.

V is TRBV28 and J is TRBJ1-1, with TRBD1 matching over 9 bases. Germline V lookup: CDR1 MDHEN, CDR2 SYDVKM. V gave up 5 bases and J gave up 5 bases; unmatched junction bases: 9. The CDR3 sequence is 15 residues long. CDR3 nucleotide sequence: TGTGCCAGCAGTCTAGGTACAGGGGGCAGTACTGAAGCTTTCTTT. It translates to CASSLGTGGSTEAFF.